This is a list of T cell receptor beta chains from one sample in a study of T cells in localized non-small cell lung cancer. Measured with immunoSEQ multiplex PCR; TCRdb has only the in-frame clones, and not every one. The repertoire has about 82,000 clones, around three quarters of them found once; the top ten carry less than 20%. The material was PBMCs, obtained before any cancer treatment. The receptors were sampled from a man aged 40 to 75 with stage II squamous cell lung carcinoma. Each CDR3 is given with its conserved first and last residue. D genes are given only for firm matches. Clone size, where shown, is once, few, many, or a class for clones that have expanded.

D	V	length	J	size	CDR3	DNA
.	TRBV6-6	12	TRBJ1-2	.	CASSKANYGYTF	TGTGCCAGCAGTAAGGCGAACTATGGCTACACCTTC
.	TRBV7-3	13	TRBJ1-2	once	CASSEGPGGGYTF	TGTGCCAGCAGCGAGGGACCTGGTGGGGGCTACACCTTC
TRBD2	TRBV28	15	TRBJ2-3	.	CASSLLAGGLDTQYF	TGTGCCAGCAGTTTACTGGCGGGAGGGTTAGATACGCAGTATTTT
.	TRBV28	14	TRBJ1-2	.	CASSLREDLYGYTF	TGTGCCAGCAGTTTGCGGGAAGATCTGTATGGCTACACCTTC
.	TRBV5-1	15	TRBJ2-7	.	CASSDGTPGAYEQYF	TGCGCCAGCAGCGATGGGACCCCGGGCGCCTACGAGCAGTACTTC
.	TRBV15	12	TRBJ2-7	.	CATSRAGYEQYF	TGTGCCACCAGCAGAGCGGGGTACGAGCAGTACTTC
.	TRBV27	17	TRBJ1-1	.	CASSLMGTLGLNTEAFF	TGTGCCAGCAGTTTAATGGGGACCCTAGGGTTGAACACTGAAGCTTTCTTT
TRBD2	TRBV5-6	15	TRBJ2-2	.	CASSLVSAGTGELFF	TGTGCCAGCAGCTTGGTCTCAGCGGGAACCGGGGAGCTGTTTTTT
TRBD1	TRBV6-5	14	TRBJ2-4	.	CASSRGTGPNIQYF	TGTGCCAGCAGCCGCGGGACAGGGCCCAACATTCAGTACTTC
TRBD2	TRBV7-9	14	TRBJ2-5	few	CASSPMAGGETQYF	TGTGCCAGCAGCCCTATGGCGGGGGGGGAGACCCAGTACTTC
TRBD2	TRBV29-1	13	TRBJ2-3	.	CSSAGGSTDTQYF	TGCAGCTCGGCGGGGGGAAGCACAGATACGCAGTATTTT
TRBD2	TRBV4-1	19	TRBJ2-3	once	CASSQDQRGGPKGTDTQYF	TGCGCCAGCAGCCAAGATCAGCGGGGGGGCCCTAAAGGCACAGATACGCAGTATTTT
TRBD1	TRBV27	17	TRBJ2-2	once	CASSLNSGTVGTGELFF	TGTGCCAGCAGCTTAAACTCGGGGACAGTAGGCACCGGGGAGCTGTTTTTT
.	TRBV9	13	TRBJ1-1	.	CASSPGGNTEAFF	TGTGCCAGCAGCCCCGGAGGGAACACTGAAGCTTTCTTT
.	TRBV7-2	15	TRBJ2-1	few	CASGTQVGPYNEQFF	TGTGCCAGCGGAACACAGGTTGGGCCCTACAATGAGCAGTTCTTC
TRBD1	TRBV2	14	TRBJ2-3	.	CASRLTGNTDTQYF	TGTGCCAGCAGGCTGACAGGGAACACAGATACGCAGTATTTT
.	TRBV5-1	18	TRBJ1-2	.	CASSPTPSRLAGSYGYTF	TGCGCCAGCAGCCCTACACCCTCGAGACTCGCCGGGAGCTATGGCTACACCTTC
.	TRBV18	15	TRBJ2-7	.	CASSPPGSGSYEQYF	TGTGCCAGCTCACCACCGGGTAGCGGCTCCTACGAGCAGTACTTC
.	TRBV7-6	15	TRBJ2-3	once	CASSSQGYSTDTQYF	TGTGCCAGCAGCTCACAGGGATATAGCACAGATACGCAGTATTTT
.	TRBV7-3	14	TRBJ1-1	.	CASSLSGGNTEAFF	TGTGCCAGCAGCTTATCGGGCGGGAACACTGAAGCTTTCTTT
.	TRBV21-1	12	TRBJ1-1	.	CASSRMNTEAFF	TGTGCCAGCAGCAGGATGAACACTGAAGCTTTCTTT
.	TRBV28	13	TRBJ2-1	.	CASSLARLGEQFF	TGTGCCAGCAGTTTGGCGCGACTAGGCGAGCAGTTCTTC
.	TRBV9	15	TRBJ2-7	once	CASTPPQRVTYEQYF	TGTGCCAGCACCCCCCCCCAGCGGGTGACCTACGAGCAGTACTTC
.	TRBV28	12	TRBJ2-5	.	CASSFFKGSQYF	TGTGCCAGCAGTTTCTTTAAAGGGTCCCAGTACTTC
.	TRBV4-2	14	TRBJ1-1	.	CASSPARLGTEAFF	TGTGCCAGCAGCCCGGCCAGGCTCGGGACTGAAGCTTTCTTT
TRBD1	TRBV6-1	13	TRBJ1-2	.	CASSGDRVYGYTF	TGTGCCAGCAGTGGGGACAGAGTCTATGGCTACACCTTC
TRBD1	TRBV6-5	14	TRBJ1-3	.	CASSTGQAGNTIYF	TGTGCCAGCAGTACGGGACAGGCTGGAAACACCATATATTTT
.	TRBV6-5	13	TRBJ1-1	.	CASASNAGTEAFF	TGTGCCAGCGCATCGAACGCCGGCACTGAAGCTTTCTTT
TRBD2	TRBV7-8	16	TRBJ2-7	.	CASSPRLAGALYEQYF	TGTGCCAGCAGTCCCCGACTAGCGGGAGCCCTATACGAGCAGTACTTC
.	TRBV2	13	TRBJ1-1	.	CASSEWPNTEAFF	TGTGCCAGCAGTGAATGGCCGAACACTGAAGCTTTCTTT
.	TRBV9	15	TRBJ1-2	once	CASSAQELANYGYTF	TGTGCCAGCAGCGCCCAGGAATTAGCTAACTATGGCTACACCTTC
TRBD2	TRBV25-1	16	TRBJ2-1	few	CASSEYLGTSGNEQFF	TGTGCCAGCAGTGAGTACCTCGGGACTAGCGGAAATGAGCAGTTCTTC
TRBD2	TRBV9	17	TRBJ2-5	.	CASSVGTSGGSKETQYF	TGTGCCAGCAGCGTAGGGACTAGCGGGGGGAGCAAAGAGACCCAGTACTTC
.	TRBV29-1	14	TRBJ1-2	.	CSVDRRLSSYGYTF	TGCAGCGTTGACAGGAGGCTTTCTAGCTATGGCTACACCTTC
TRBD1	TRBV4-2	18	TRBJ1-4	.	CASSQDKDRGLANEKLFF	TGTGCCAGCAGCCAAGATAAGGACAGGGGGCTCGCAAATGAAAAACTGTTTTTT
TRBD2	TRBV7-6	13	TRBJ2-5	.	CASSLIAGGEQYF	TGTGCCAGCAGCTTGATAGCGGGGGGTGAGCAGTACTTC
TRBD1	TRBV5-1	16	TRBJ1-2	.	CASSQGAGNSNYGYTF	TGCGCCAGCAGCCAGGGGGCAGGCAATTCTAACTATGGCTACACCTTC
TRBD2	TRBV5-1	16	TRBJ2-1	.	CASSLEASGGLGEQFF	TGCGCCAGCAGCTTGGAAGCTAGCGGGGGGCTGGGTGAGCAGTTCTTC
TRBD1	TRBV4-1	16	TRBJ1-1	.	CASSQLPTGAGTEAFF	TGCGCCAGCAGCCAACTTCCAACAGGGGCGGGTACTGAAGCTTTCTTT
.	TRBV7-9	18	TRBJ2-6	.	CASSPPGPNLGGANVLTF	TGTGCCAGCAGCCCACCGGGACCGAACCTCGGGGGGGCCAACGTCCTGACTTTC
.	TRBV30	17	TRBJ1-4	.	CAWSLALGRTAEEKLFF	TGTGCCTGGAGTCTGGCCCTTGGGAGGACAGCGGAAGAAAAACTGTTTTTT
.	TRBV18	12	TRBJ1-2	once	CASSPPGAPYTF	TGTGCCAGCTCACCACCCGGGGCCCCTTACACCTTC
TRBD1	TRBV11-1	13	TRBJ2-1	few	CASSQDRGGEQFF	TGTGCCAGCAGCCAGGACAGGGGGGGTGAGCAGTTCTTC
.	TRBV6-4	17	TRBJ1-1	few	CASSAKPGVSSNTEAFF	TGTGCCAGCAGTGCTAAGCCGGGAGTCTCATCGAACACTGAAGCTTTCTTT
TRBD1	TRBV4-1	16	TRBJ1-1	.	CASSQGLPQGRAEAFF	TGCGCCAGCAGCCAAGGACTACCACAGGGGCGGGCTGAAGCTTTCTTT
.	TRBV11-2	16	TRBJ1-6	.	CASSLEDTSYNSPLHF	TGTGCCAGCAGCTTAGAGGACACCTCCTATAATTCACCCCTCCACTTT
.	TRBV7-2	14	TRBJ2-1	.	CASENRLGYNEQFF	TGTGCCAGCGAAAACCGACTAGGGTACAATGAGCAGTTCTTC
.	TRBV7-6	15	TRBJ2-1	.	CASSLGGNSYNEQFF	TGTGCCAGCAGCTTAGGGGGGAATTCCTACAATGAGCAGTTCTTC
.	TRBV11-2	13	TRBJ2-2	.	CASSLRDTGELFF	TGTGCCAGCAGCTTACGCGACACCGGGGAGCTGTTTTTT
.	TRBV15	15	TRBJ1-4	.	CATSRDGAPNEKLFF	TGTGCCACCAGCAGAGATGGGGCACCTAATGAAAAACTGTTTTTT
TRBD1	TRBV5-4	16	TRBJ1-5	.	CASSFGGDRDKQPQHF	TGTGCCAGCAGCTTTGGGGGGGACAGGGACAAGCAGCCCCAGCATTTT
TRBD2	TRBV2	17	TRBJ2-7	.	CASSEGSPSGGRYEQYF	TGTGCCAGCAGTGAAGGATCTCCAAGCGGGGGCCGTTACGAGCAGTACTTC
.	TRBV6-6	15	TRBJ1-6	.	CASSYSDGFNSPLHF	TGTGCCAGCAGTTACTCGGACGGTTTTAATTCACCCCTCCACTTT